Listed here are 18 T cell receptor beta chains from one sample, sequenced in a study of patients and donors after allogeneic stem cell transplantation. A single record per CDR3 protein comes from TCRdb applying MiXCR to the RT-PCR reads. The sample records 65,000 to 80,000 distinct CDR3 sequences, around a quarter being singletons. Material for sequencing was blood, either unsorted or a sorted T cell fraction (not recorded which). Receptors originate from a human donor who was either an allogeneic HSCT recipient or a stem cell or donor lymphocyte infusion donor (not recorded which). It is not recorded whose cells these are; they may come from a transplant donor.

The gene calls are TRBV5-5 and TRBJ2-5; TRBD1 matches 7 bases. Germline V gene lookup returns CDR1 SGHKS and CDR2 YYEKEE (reference sequence). The CDR3 totals 15 residues. The junction had 5 bases not matched to a gene; V was cut back by 2 bases and J by 1 base. CDR3 sequence reads: CASSLTGQLQETQYF. The DNA of the CDR3 is TGTGCCAGCAGCTTAACGGGACAGCTCCAAGAGACCCAGTACTTC. Filled out from reference TRBV5-5 and TRBJ2-5, the complete variable domain reads DAGVTQSPTHLIKTRGQQVTLRCSPISGHKSVSWYQQVLGQGPQFIFQYYEKEERGRGNFPDRFSARQFPNYSSELNVNALLLGDSALYLCASSLTGQLQETQYFGPGTRLLVL.

This clonotype has at least ten counts. The V gene is TRBV18, the J gene TRBJ1-6; 7 bases are a match to TRBD1. V lost 3 bases and J lost 6; bases outside the gene matches: 2. This CDR3 spans 14 amino acids. The germline gives CDR1 KGHSH, CDR2 LQKENI. CDR3: CASSPRDSNSPLHF. The CDR3 DNA follows: TGTGCCAGCTCACCCCGGGACAGTAATTCACCCCTCCACTTT.

V and J are TRBV5-1 and TRBJ2-7; D is uncertain. V lost 0 bases, J lost 3 bases, and 7 bases lay in between. The CDR3 is 13 residues long. Germline CDR1 reads SGHRS; CDR2 reads YFSETQ. For the CDR3, the DNA is TGCGCCAGCAGCTTGGGGCAATTCTACGAGCAGTACTTC. It codes for CASSLGQFYEQYF.

The CDR3 region is CASSQLLAGADTQYF. The CDR3 DNA reads as TGTGCCAGCAGCCAACTTCTAGCGGGAGCAGATACGCAGTATTTT. The genes are TRBV3-1 and TRBJ2-3; 10 bases are shared with TRBD2. Losses at the gene ends were 2 bases for V and 4 bases for J; bases not matched to a gene: 3. Germline V lookup: CDR1 LGHDT, CDR2 YNNKEL (reference sequence). The CDR3 has 15 residues.

This clonotype came up a few times. J is TRBJ1-3 and V is TRBV18; D possibly corresponds to TRBD1 (5 bases). This CDR3 spans 18 amino acids. CDR1 and CDR2 (germline): KGHSH, LQKENI. V lost 4 bases and J lost 0, with 19 bases in between. The CDR3 loop reads CASSLTTQGFTSGNTIYF. CDR3 sequence (DNA): TGTGCCAGCTCACTAACTACCCAGGGCTTCACCTCTGGAAACACCATATATTTT. The variable domain in full, completed from reference TRBV18 and TRBJ1-3, reads NAGVMQNPRHLVRRRGQEARLRCSPMKGHSHVYWYRQLPEEGLKFMVYLQKENIIDESGMPKERFSAEFPKEGPSILRIQQVVRGDSAAYFCASSLTTQGFTSGNTIYFGEGSWLTVV.

The table lists this clonotype with a few counts. The gene calls are TRBV5-1 and TRBJ2-7, with unresolved D. The V end lost 0 bases, the J end lost 6 bases, and 7 bases lay between the germline ends. The CDR3 sequence is 12 residues long. Germline-derived CDR1 and CDR2 are SGHRS and YFSETQ. CDR3 region: CASSLVGSEQYF. The DNA of the CDR3 is TGCGCCAGCAGCTTGGTCGGCTCCGAGCAGTACTTC.

This clonotype was counted only a few times. The chain carries TRBV27 and TRBJ2-7; no clear D gene. The V gene lost 5 bases and the J gene lost 4 bases, with 15 bases spanning the gap. CDR1 is MNHEY and CDR2 is SMNVEV in the germline V gene (reference sequence). This CDR3 contains 14 residues. Written as DNA, the CDR3 is TGTGCCAGCAGTATTTCCCTGGCCCAATACGAGCAGTACTTC. Translated: CASSISLAQYEQYF.

The count of this clonotype is one. The CDR3 bases are TGTGCCAGCAGCTTAACTGAGCGGGGGATGGATACGCAGTATTTT. Protein product: CASSLTERGMDTQYF. The J gene is TRBJ2-3, the V gene TRBV7-3, with TRBD2 matching 8 bases. The CDR3 runs to 15 residues. CDR1 and CDR2 from the germline V gene are SGHTA and FQGTGA. Trimming at V came to 0 bases and at J to 6 bases, leaving 5 bases not matched to a gene.

This chain uses TRBV7-6 with TRBJ2-7, with a weak D call TRBD1 (6 bases). The ends were cut back, 1 base at V and 2 bases at J, with 12 bases in the middle. Per germline, CDR1 SGHVS and CDR2 FNYEAQ. The CDR3 contains 15 residues. The CDR3 region is CASSLGAGVPYEQYF. The CDR3 DNA follows: TGTGCCAGCAGCTTAGGGGCAGGGGTTCCCTACGAGCAGTACTTC.

The chain combines TRBV6-2 or TRBV6-3 with TRBJ1-2, with TRBD1 matching over 9 bases. With V trimmed by 1 base and J by 8 bases, 8 bases remained unmatched. Germline loops: CDR1 MNHEY, CDR2 SVGEGT. The CDR3 is 15 amino acids. The CDR3 is CASSYLGQGPTGYTF. CDR3 nucleotide sequence: TGTGCCAGCAGTTACTTGGGACAGGGACCCACCGGCTACACCTTC.

This clonotype was seen more than once but under ten times. The chain recombines TRBV12-3 or TRBV12-4 with TRBJ2-3; D call uncertain. V lost 2 bases to trimming and J lost 2 bases, with 11 bases between them. This CDR3 spans 15 amino acids. CDR3 DNA: TGTGCCAGCAGTTTAAGAAGGATATTCACAGATACGCAGTATTTT. Translation gives CASSLRRIFTDTQYF.

This clonotype came up a few times. The rearrangement uses TRBV12-3 or TRBV12-4 and TRBJ2-7, with D unclear. Trimming took off 9 bases at V and 5 bases at J, with 17 bases between the two ends. CDR3 length: 13 residues. CDR3 sequence (DNA): TGTGCCAGTTGTTTCAGGCGCAGCCACGAGCAGTACTTC. This encodes CASCFRRSHEQYF.

This sequence joins TRBV6-5 and TRBJ1-5; TRBD1 is a possible D gene (6 bases). This CDR3 has 12 amino acids. Germline assignment: CDR1 MNHEY and CDR2 SVGAGI. The V end was cut by 2 bases, the J end by 9 bases, with 8 bases between. In nucleotides, the CDR3 is TGTGCCAGCAGTTACCCACAGGGGCCCCAGCATTTT. It codes for CASSYPQGPQHF.

In this sample, this clonotype turned up once. The J gene is TRBJ1-3, the V gene TRBV7-8; a weak D match, TRBD1 (5 bases). Trimming shortened V by 6 bases and J by 16 bases, and 16 bases separated the two germline ends. Germline assignment: CDR1 SGHVS and CDR2 FQNEAQ. CDR3 length: 11 amino acids. The CDR3 nucleotides are TGTGCCAGCAGTTCCCCGGGACCCGTTTATTTT. Translated, it gives CASSSPGPVYF.

This clonotype was counted a few times. The chain carries TRBV5-1 and TRBJ1-3; maybe TRBD1 (5 bases). The germline CDR1 and CDR2 sequences are SGHRS and YFSETQ. Trimming stripped 4 bases from V and 0 bases from J, with 14 bases between. CDR3 size: 16 residues. The CDR3 DNA follows: TGCGCCAGCAGCCCCACGGGACCGATCTCTGGAAACACCATATATTTT. The encoded protein is CASSPTGPISGNTIYF.

This clonotype turned up a few times. The gene calls are TRBV27 and TRBJ1-1, with D hard to call. Germline assignment: CDR1 MNHEY and CDR2 SMNVEV (reference sequence). Trimming cost V 5 bases and J 5 bases, with 15 bases left between them. CDR3 length equals 14 residues. CDR3 loop: CASSPAGSETEAFF. The CDR3 nucleotides read TGTGCCAGCAGTCCGGCTGGCTCGGAGACTGAAGCTTTCTTT.

V usage is TRBV28 and J usage is TRBJ2-7; possibly TRBD1 or TRBD2 for D (5 bases each). This CDR3 is built from 15 residues. Between the trimmed V and J ends, which lost 6 bases and 2 bases, there was a span of 17 bases. The germline V gene encodes CDR1 MDHEN and CDR2 SYDVKM. CDR3 in DNA: TGTGCCAGCAGCCAAATCGGGGCTCCTCCCTACGAGCAGTACTTC. It is translated as CASSQIGAPPYEQYF.

The chain employs TRBV2 and TRBJ1-1; D possibly corresponds to TRBD1 (5 bases). CDR3 length equals 14 residues. V lost 7 bases to trimming and J lost 0 bases, with 12 bases between them. Per germline, CDR1 SNHLY and CDR2 FYNNEI. The CDR3 DNA is TGTGCCAGCAATCGGGGGAGTATGAACACTGAAGCTTTCTTT. It codes for CASNRGSMNTEAFF.